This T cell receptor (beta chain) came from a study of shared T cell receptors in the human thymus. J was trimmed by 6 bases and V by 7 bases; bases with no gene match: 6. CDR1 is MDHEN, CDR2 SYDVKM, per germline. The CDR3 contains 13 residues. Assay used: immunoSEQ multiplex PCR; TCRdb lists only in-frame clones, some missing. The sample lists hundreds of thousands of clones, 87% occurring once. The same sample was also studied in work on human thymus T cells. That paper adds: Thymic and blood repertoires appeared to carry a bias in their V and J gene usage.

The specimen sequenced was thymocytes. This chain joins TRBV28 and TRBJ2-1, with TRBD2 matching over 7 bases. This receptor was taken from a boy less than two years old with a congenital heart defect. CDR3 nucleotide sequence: TGTGCCAGCAACGGGGGAGGGCCCAATGAGCAGTTCTTC. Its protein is CASNGGGPNEQFF.